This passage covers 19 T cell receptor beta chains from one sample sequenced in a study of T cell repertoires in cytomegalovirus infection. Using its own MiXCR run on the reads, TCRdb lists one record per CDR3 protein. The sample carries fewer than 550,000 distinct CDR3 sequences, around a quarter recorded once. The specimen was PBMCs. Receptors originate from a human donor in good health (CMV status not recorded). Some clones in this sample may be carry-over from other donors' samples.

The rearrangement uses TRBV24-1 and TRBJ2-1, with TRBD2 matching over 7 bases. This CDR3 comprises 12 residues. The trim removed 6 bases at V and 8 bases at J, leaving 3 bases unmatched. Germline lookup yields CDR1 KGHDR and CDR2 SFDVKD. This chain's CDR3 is CATSLRGDEQFF. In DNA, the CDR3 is TGTGCCACCAGTTTACGGGGGGATGAGCAGTTCTTC.

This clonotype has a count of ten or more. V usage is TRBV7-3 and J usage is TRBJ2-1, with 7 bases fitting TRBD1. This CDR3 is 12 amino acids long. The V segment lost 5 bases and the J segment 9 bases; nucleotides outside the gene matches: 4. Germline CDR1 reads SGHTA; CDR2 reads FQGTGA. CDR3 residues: CASSPGQLEQFF. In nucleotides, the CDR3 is TGTGCCAGCAGCCCGGGACAGCTTGAGCAGTTCTTC. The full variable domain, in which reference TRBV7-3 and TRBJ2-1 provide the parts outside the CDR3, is GAGVSQTPSNKVTEKGKYVELRCDPISGHTALYWYRQSLGQGPEFLIYFQGTGAADDSGLPNDRFFAVRPEGSVSTLKIQRTERGDSAVYLCASSPGQLEQFFGPGTRLTVL.

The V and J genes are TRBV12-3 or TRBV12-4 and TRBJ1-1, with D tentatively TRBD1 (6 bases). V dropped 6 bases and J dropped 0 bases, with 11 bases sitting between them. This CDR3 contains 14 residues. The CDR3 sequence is CASRNRQVNTEAFF. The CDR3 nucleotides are TGTGCCAGCAGAAACCGACAGGTGAACACTGAAGCTTTCTTT.

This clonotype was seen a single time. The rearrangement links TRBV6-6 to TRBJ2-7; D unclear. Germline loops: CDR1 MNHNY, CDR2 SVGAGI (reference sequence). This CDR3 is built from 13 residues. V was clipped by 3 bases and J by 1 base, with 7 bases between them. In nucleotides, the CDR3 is TGTGCCAGCAGTTATGCGGATTCCTACGAGCAGTACTTC. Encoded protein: CASSYADSYEQYF.

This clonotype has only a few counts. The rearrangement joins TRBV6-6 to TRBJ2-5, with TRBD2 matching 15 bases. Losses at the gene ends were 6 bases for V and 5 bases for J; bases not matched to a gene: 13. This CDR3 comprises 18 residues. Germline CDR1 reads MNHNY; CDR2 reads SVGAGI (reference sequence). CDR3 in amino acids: CASRQVGLAGGDLETQYF. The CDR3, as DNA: TGTGCCAGCAGGCAGGTGGGACTAGCGGGAGGAGATTTGGAGACCCAGTACTTC.

Written as DNA, the CDR3 is TGTGCCAGCAGCCGCCTGTGGGACACTGAAGCTTTCTTT. It encodes CASSRLWDTEAFF. The chain recombines TRBV6-2 or TRBV6-3 with TRBJ1-1; D is unresolved. Germline V lookup: CDR1 MNHEY, CDR2 SVGEGT. This CDR3 spans 13 amino acids. The V gene lost 6 bases and the J gene lost 3 bases, with 11 bases spanning the gap.

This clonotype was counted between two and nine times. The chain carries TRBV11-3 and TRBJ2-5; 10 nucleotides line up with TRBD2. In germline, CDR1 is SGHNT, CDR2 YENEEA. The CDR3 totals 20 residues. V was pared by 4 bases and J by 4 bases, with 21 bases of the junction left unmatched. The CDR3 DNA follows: TGTGCCAGCAGCTCGTCCAGGACTAGCGGAGCAAGGGTGGTGTTAGAGACCCAGTACTTC. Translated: CASSSSRTSGARVVLETQYF.

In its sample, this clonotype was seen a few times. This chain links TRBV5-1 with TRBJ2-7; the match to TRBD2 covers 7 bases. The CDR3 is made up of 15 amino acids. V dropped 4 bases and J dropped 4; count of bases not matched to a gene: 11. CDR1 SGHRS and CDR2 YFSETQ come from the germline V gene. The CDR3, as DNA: TGCGCCAGCAGCCCGCCTGAGAAGGGAGGGTACGAGCAGTACTTC. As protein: CASSPPEKGGYEQYF.

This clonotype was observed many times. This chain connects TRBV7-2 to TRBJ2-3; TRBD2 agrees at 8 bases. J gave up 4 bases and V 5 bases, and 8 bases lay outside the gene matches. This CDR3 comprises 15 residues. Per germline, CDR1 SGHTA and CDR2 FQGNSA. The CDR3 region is CASSRSGDGADTQYF. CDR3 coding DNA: TGTGCCAGCAGCCGTAGCGGGGATGGGGCAGATACGCAGTATTTT.

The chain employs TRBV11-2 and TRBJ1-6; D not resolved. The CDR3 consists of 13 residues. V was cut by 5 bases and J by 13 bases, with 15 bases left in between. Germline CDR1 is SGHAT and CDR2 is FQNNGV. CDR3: CASSRNFYPPLHF. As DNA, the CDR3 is TGTGCCAGCAGCCGTAACTTTTACCCGCCCCTCCACTTT.

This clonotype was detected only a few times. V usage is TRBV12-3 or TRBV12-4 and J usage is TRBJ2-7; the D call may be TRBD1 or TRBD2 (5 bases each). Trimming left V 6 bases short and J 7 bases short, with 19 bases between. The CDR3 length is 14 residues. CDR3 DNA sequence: TGTGCCAGCAGCCTAGGGGAGACGTTTCGAGAGCAGTACTTC. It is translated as CASSLGETFREQYF.

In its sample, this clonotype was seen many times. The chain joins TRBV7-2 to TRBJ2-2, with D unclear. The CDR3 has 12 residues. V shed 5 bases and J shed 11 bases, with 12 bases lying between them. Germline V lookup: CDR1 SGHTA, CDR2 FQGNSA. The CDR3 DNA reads TGTGCCAGCAGCCTTTTTTCCCCCGAGCTGTTTTTT. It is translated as CASSLFSPELFF.

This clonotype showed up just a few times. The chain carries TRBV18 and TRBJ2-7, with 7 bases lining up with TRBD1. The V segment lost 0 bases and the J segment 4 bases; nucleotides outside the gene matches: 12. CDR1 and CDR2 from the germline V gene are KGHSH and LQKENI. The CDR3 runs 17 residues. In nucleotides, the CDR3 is TGTGCCAGCTCACCACCGGCAGACAGGGTGGATGGATACGAGCAGTACGTC. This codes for CASSPPADRVDGYEQYV.

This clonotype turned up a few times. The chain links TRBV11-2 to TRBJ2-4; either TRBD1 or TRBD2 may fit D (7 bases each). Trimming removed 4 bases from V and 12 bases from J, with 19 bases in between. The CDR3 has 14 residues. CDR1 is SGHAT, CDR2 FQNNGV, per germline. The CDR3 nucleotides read TGTGCCAGCAGCTCCCAGGGGGGGGGAGGGCATCAGTACTTC. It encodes CASSSQGGGGHQYF.

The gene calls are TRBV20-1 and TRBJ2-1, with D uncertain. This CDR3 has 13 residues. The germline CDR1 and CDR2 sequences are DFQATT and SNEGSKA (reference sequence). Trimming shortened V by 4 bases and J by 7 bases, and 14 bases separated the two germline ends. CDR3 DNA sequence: TGCAGTGCTAAAACGGTTTATCTTAATGAGCAGTTCTTC. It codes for CSAKTVYLNEQFF.

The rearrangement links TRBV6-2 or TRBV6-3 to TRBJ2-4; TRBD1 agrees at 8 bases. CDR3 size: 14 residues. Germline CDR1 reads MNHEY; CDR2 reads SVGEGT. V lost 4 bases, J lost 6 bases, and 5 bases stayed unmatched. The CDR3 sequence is CASSSSGGRNIQYF. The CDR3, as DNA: TGTGCCAGCAGTTCATCAGGGGGCCGAAACATTCAGTACTTC.

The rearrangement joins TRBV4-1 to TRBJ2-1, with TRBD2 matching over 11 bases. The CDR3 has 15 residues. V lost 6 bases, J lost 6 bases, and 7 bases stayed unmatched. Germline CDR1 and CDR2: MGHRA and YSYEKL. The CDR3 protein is CASSQLAGVGNEQFF. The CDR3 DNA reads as TGCGCCAGCAGTCAACTAGCGGGAGTAGGCAATGAGCAGTTCTTC.

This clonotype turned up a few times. CDR3 protein: CSVAIGDRVQPQHF. The CDR3 coding sequence is TGCAGCGTTGCGATTGGGGACAGGGTTCAGCCCCAGCATTTT. This chain joins TRBV29-1 and TRBJ1-5; 9 bases agree with TRBD1. J was trimmed by 6 bases and V by 4 bases; bases with no gene match: 7. The CDR3 is 14 residues long. The germline gives CDR1 SQVTM, CDR2 ANQGSEA.

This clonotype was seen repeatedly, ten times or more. CDR3 in DNA: TGTGCCAGCAGCTCGGAGGCTGCGGTACGGACCCAGTACTTC. It specifies CASSSEAAVRTQYF. The chain has TRBV7-9 and TRBJ2-5, with D maybe TRBD2 (5 bases). Trimming shortened V by 4 bases and J by 7 bases, and 16 bases separated the two germline ends. Germline V lookup: CDR1 SEHNR, CDR2 FQNEAQ (reference sequence). CDR3 size: 14 residues.